This entry lists 20 T cell receptor beta chains sequenced from one sample in a study of T cell repertoires in cytomegalovirus infection. TCRdb reanalysed the reads using MiXCR and keeps one entry per CDR3 protein. The sample contains 200,000 or so distinct CDR3 sequences, roughly 30% of which appear only once. The source material was PBMCs. Source of these receptors: a human donor in good health (CMV status not recorded). Some clones in this sample may be carry-over from other donors' samples.

The chain recombines TRBV20-1 with TRBJ2-3; possible D gene TRBD2, 7 bases. Trimming removed 6 bases from V and 2 bases from J, with 12 bases in between. Germline V gene lookup returns CDR1 DFQATT and CDR2 SNEGSKA (reference sequence). This CDR3 contains 13 residues. The chain's CDR3 is CSAPRGPTDTQYF. The CDR3 DNA reads as TGCAGTGCCCCGCGGGGGCCCACAGATACGCAGTATTTT.

This clonotype showed up just a few times. The CDR3 loop is CASSPRAFINSPLHF. In DNA, the CDR3 is TGTGCCAGCAGCCCCCGGGCCTTTATTAATTCACCCCTCCACTTT. The J gene is TRBJ1-6, the V gene TRBV7-8; D is undetermined. The CDR3 is made up of 15 amino acids. Germline V CDR1 and CDR2: SGHVS, FQNEAQ. V was shortened by 5 bases and J by 6 bases, with 14 bases between the two germline ends.

This chain uses TRBV12-3 or TRBV12-4 with TRBJ1-4; D remains unclear. This CDR3 is built from 12 residues. V was shortened by 3 bases and J by 15 bases, with 14 bases between the two germline ends. Here the CDR3 DNA reads TGTGCCAGCAGTTTCTACGGTGGCCCCTTGTTTTTT. Encoded protein: CASSFYGGPLFF.

The chain employs TRBV5-6 and TRBJ2-7; D gene unclear. In germline, CDR1 is SGHDT, CDR2 YYEEEE. V was pared by 4 bases and J by 6 bases, with 17 bases between. The CDR3 loop spans 14 amino acids. This CDR3 is CASSVNFGHSEQYF. CDR3 in DNA: TGTGCCAGCAGCGTTAACTTCGGCCATTCCGAGCAGTACTTC.

Ten or more counts support this clonotype. The chain carries TRBV7-2 and TRBJ1-4, with a weak D call TRBD1 (6 bases). The CDR3 is made up of 13 amino acids. Germline V gene lookup returns CDR1 SGHTA and CDR2 FQGNSA. With 1 base removed from V and 6 bases from J, the gap between germline ends came to 6 bases. Written as DNA, the CDR3 is TGTGCCAGCAGCTTAGACAGGGATGAAAAACTGTTTTTT. Amino acids: CASSLDRDEKLFF.

This clonotype was found a few times. This sequence joins TRBV6-1 and TRBJ2-1, with a possible D match to TRBD1 (6 bases). Trimming took off 7 bases at V and 0 bases at J, with 13 bases between the two ends. Germline lookup yields CDR1 MNHNS and CDR2 SASEGT. The CDR3 consists of 15 residues. The CDR3 DNA reads as TGTGCCAGCAATCAGGACAGTGACTCCTACAATGAGCAGTTCTTC. Its protein product is CASNQDSDSYNEQFF.

Details on this clonotype: A much bigger clone sits one base away, suggesting this may be a read error. In nucleotides, the CDR3 is TGTGCCAGCAGTTTTAGCGGGGGCAACACTGAGCAGTTCTTC. Amino acid sequence: CASSFSGGNTEQFF. V and J are TRBV7-2 and TRBJ2-1; 9 bases align to TRBD2. J lost 9 bases, V lost 6 bases, and 9 bases had no gene match. The CDR3 length is 14 residues. The germline V gene has CDR1 SGHTA and CDR2 FQGNSA.

This clonotype appeared a few times. The genes are TRBV6-1 and TRBJ2-2; the D gene is possibly TRBD2 (6 bases). The V end was cut by 4 bases, the J end by 6 bases, with 15 bases between. Germline V gene sequence: CDR1 MNHNS, CDR2 SASEGT. CDR3 size: 15 residues. The CDR3 bases are TGTGCCAGCAGTGTTGAGGCTAGCGTTCCCGGGGAGCTGTTTTTT. Its translation: CASSVEASVPGELFF.

In DNA, the CDR3 is TGTGCCAGCAGCCCTCCCCAGGGGGCCAAAAACATTCAGTACTTC. Its protein product is CASSPPQGAKNIQYF. The chain has TRBV28 and TRBJ2-4, with D tentatively TRBD1 (6 bases). The CDR3 contains 15 residues. Between the trimmed V and J ends, which lost 6 bases and 1 base, there was a span of 13 bases. The germline V gene has CDR1 MDHEN and CDR2 SYDVKM.

This clonotype was counted between two and nine times. The chain has TRBV6-2 or TRBV6-3 and TRBJ2-3; D is unresolved. This CDR3 spans 14 amino acids. The germline CDR1 and CDR2 sequences are MNHEY and SVGEGT. V was trimmed by 6 bases and J by 4 bases, leaving 14 bases between them. Here the CDR3 reads CASRMSPSADTQYF. The CDR3 DNA sequence: TGTGCCAGCAGAATGAGTCCTAGTGCAGATACGCAGTATTTT.

The chain couples TRBV11-2 to TRBJ2-3; unclear D gene. CDR1 is SGHAT and CDR2 is FQNNGV in the germline V gene. With 5 bases removed from V and 1 base from J, the gap between germline ends came to 10 bases. This CDR3 has 14 residues. The CDR3: CASSPAVGTDTQYF. The CDR3, as DNA: TGTGCCAGCAGCCCGGCGGTGGGCACAGATACGCAGTATTTT.

The chain links TRBV7-8 to TRBJ1-3, with TRBD1 identical over 7 bases. CDR1 and CDR2 (germline): SGHVS, FQNEAQ. The CDR3 runs to 16 residues. The V segment lost 5 bases and the J segment 4 bases; nucleotides outside the gene matches: 11. The DNA of the CDR3 is TGTGCCAGCAGCCTTCGACAGGGCAGTACGGGAAACACCATATATTTT. Translated: CASSLRQGSTGNTIYF. Supplemented by reference TRBV7-8 and TRBJ1-3, the full variable domain reads GAGVSQSPRYKVAKRGQDVALRCDPISGHVSLFWYQQALGQGPEFLTYFQNEAQLDKSGLPSDRFFAERPEGSVSTLKIQRTQQEDSAVYLCASSLRQGSTGNTIYFGEGSWLTVV.

This clonotype has only a few counts. V is TRBV5-6 and J is TRBJ2-7; TRBD2 agrees at 10 bases. The CDR3 has 14 amino acids. Looked up from germline, CDR1 is SGHDT and CDR2 is YYEEEE. V lost 5 bases, J lost 5 bases, and 7 bases stayed unmatched. In DNA, the CDR3 is TGTGCCAGCAGACGTGCCGGGACTAGCGACGAGCAGTACTTC. This translates into CASRRAGTSDEQYF.

The rearrangement joins TRBV29-1 to TRBJ2-5; 7 nucleotides agree with TRBD1. The junction had 6 bases not matched to a gene; V was cut back by 7 bases and J by 1 base. The CDR3 runs 13 residues. Germline V gene lookup returns CDR1 SQVTM and CDR2 ANQGSEA. The CDR3 DNA reads as TGCAGCGGAAAAGGGGGCCCCCAAGAGACCCAGTACTTC. Amino acids: CSGKGGPQETQYF.

This chain uses TRBV30 with TRBJ1-2; D is ambiguous. Germline CDR1 GTSNPN, CDR2 SVGIG (reference sequence). The germline V and J ends were trimmed by 3 bases and 1 base, with 9 bases remaining between them. CDR3 length equals 13 residues. This chain's CDR3 is CAWRLGSNYGYTF. The CDR3 DNA reads as TGTGCCTGGAGACTGGGCAGTAACTATGGCTACACCTTC.

The sample holds many counts of this clonotype. The J gene is TRBJ1-1, the V gene TRBV7-2, with D possibly being TRBD1 (6 bases). This CDR3 is built from 15 residues. Germline CDR1 and CDR2: SGHTA and FQGNSA. The V gene lost 5 bases and the J gene lost 1 base, with 14 bases spanning the gap. CDR3 nucleotide sequence: TGTGCCAGCAGCCAATGGACAGTCGGGAACACTGAAGCTTTCTTT. Protein sequence: CASSQWTVGNTEAFF.

V gene TRBV25-1 combines with J gene TRBJ1-2, with D possibly TRBD1 on 5 matching bases. This CDR3 region has 15 residues. Germline V gene data show CDR1 as MGHDK and CDR2 as SYGVNS. Trimming removed 0 bases from V and 8 bases from J, with 16 bases in between. The CDR3 coding sequence is TGTGCCAGCAGTGAATATGCGGCAGGGTATGGGGGCTACACCTTC. Translating gives CASSEYAAGYGGYTF.

The chain has TRBV5-1 and TRBJ2-7; perhaps TRBD2 as D (6 bases). Germline CDR1 SGHRS, CDR2 YFSETQ. The CDR3 extends over 15 amino acids. The germline V and J ends were trimmed by 4 bases and 3 bases, with 17 bases remaining between them. The DNA for the CDR3 is TGCGCCAGCAGCCCGGAGGGCGGAGCATACTACGAGCAGTACTTC. This translates into CASSPEGGAYYEQYF. Together with reference TRBV5-1 and TRBJ2-7, the CDR3 gives the full variable domain: KAGVTQTPRYLIKTRGQQVTLSCSPISGHRSVSWYQQTPGQGLQFLFEYFSETQRNKGNFPGRFSGRQFSNSRSEMNVSTLELGDSALYLCASSPEGGAYYEQYFGPGTRLTVT.

The rearrangement joins TRBV7-2 to TRBJ1-2, with 7 bases aligning to TRBD1. Germline V CDR1 and CDR2: SGHTA, FQGNSA. After removal of 5 bases from V and 0 bases from J, the junction contained 3 bases not matched to a gene. The CDR3 has 14 amino acids. CDR3: CASSSGQANYGYTF. CDR3 sequence (DNA): TGTGCCAGCAGCAGTGGACAGGCTAACTATGGCTACACCTTC.

The chain carries TRBV29-1 and TRBJ2-5, with D perhaps matching TRBD1 (6 bases). Germline loops: CDR1 SQVTM, CDR2 ANQGSEA. The CDR3 runs 10 residues. Written as DNA, the CDR3 is TGCAGTTACAGGGTGGAGACCCAGTACTTC. It yields the protein CSYRVETQYF.